This TCR beta chain was sequenced during a study of blood T cell repertoires in COVID-19 (dated by TCRdb to the early 2020s). With regard to the full study: The collaborator samples originated in the United States, Italy and Spain and spanned the acute and convalescent phases of COVID-19. The prospective study material was composed of cDNA or gDNA derived from T cells, B-cell-depleted T cells, or PBMCs. The dataset comprised deeply sampled blood TCRbeta repertoires from subjects exposed to, actively infected with, or recovered from COVID-19. The repertoires were released in a freely available public database meant as a resource for research on the immune response to SARS-CoV-2. The samples were drawn from the first 160 participants of the ongoing ImmuneRACE study and from about 1,200 subjects provided by 6 global collaborators. A de-identified subject ID, COVID-19 status, age in years and sex were almost always included in the sample metadata. Where HLA class I and class II types were available, the types were taken from metadata supplied by the sample provider, not from assay-based typing. The paper as a whole reports these results and caveats: How much clinical and demographic metadata was included differed by source and by participant, and the metadata was provided uncurated.

The collaborating institutions used their own protocols to collect whole blood in K2EDTA tubes. For TCRbeta analysis, collaborator samples were shipped as frozen whole blood, as isolated PBMCs, or as DNA extracted from either sample type. This clone was seen just once. Its antigen is still unknown. No much larger clonotype is one base removed from it; base qualities were not supplied. TCRbeta CDR3 regions were amplified from genomic DNA by means of the immunoSEQ Assay, a bias-controlled multiplex PCR. From the authors' description of their analysis: Within the assay, amplification of reference gene primers was used to estimate how many nucleated cells each sample contained. To quantify the absolute abundance of each unique TCRbeta CDR3 rearrangement, sequence reads were collapsed and filtered. For each sample, productive Simpson clonality was calculated by taking the square root of Simpson's diversity index across productive rearrangements. TCRdb retrieved this table from immuneACCESS and kept in-frame rearrangements only. Not all clones are present; in checked studies, unresolved V genes account for under half, and no reason is known for the remainder. Clone size and the V and J calls come from that table; the DNA yielded D and trimming. The sample table holds 240,000 or so clones, of which about 86% were seen once. 6.2% of the sample goes to the ten largest clones.

The source material was peripheral blood. This clonotype was sampled from a man in his sixties with acute or convalescent COVID-19.

The nucleotide sequence is TGTGCCATCAGTGTAGGCAGGGCCTCTGGAAACACCATATATTTT. This codes for CAISVGRASGNTIYF. The chain is made from TRBV10-3 and TRBJ1-3; TRBD1 is a weak D gene call, 5 bases matching. The cysteine opens and the phenylalanine closes a CDR3 of 15 amino acids. The DNA shown is the 45-base CDR3, in frame from base 1. The CDR1 and CDR2 encoded by the germline V gene are ENHRY and SYGVKD. V is cut by 4 bases and J by 0 bases, and the space between the germline ends is 10 bases.